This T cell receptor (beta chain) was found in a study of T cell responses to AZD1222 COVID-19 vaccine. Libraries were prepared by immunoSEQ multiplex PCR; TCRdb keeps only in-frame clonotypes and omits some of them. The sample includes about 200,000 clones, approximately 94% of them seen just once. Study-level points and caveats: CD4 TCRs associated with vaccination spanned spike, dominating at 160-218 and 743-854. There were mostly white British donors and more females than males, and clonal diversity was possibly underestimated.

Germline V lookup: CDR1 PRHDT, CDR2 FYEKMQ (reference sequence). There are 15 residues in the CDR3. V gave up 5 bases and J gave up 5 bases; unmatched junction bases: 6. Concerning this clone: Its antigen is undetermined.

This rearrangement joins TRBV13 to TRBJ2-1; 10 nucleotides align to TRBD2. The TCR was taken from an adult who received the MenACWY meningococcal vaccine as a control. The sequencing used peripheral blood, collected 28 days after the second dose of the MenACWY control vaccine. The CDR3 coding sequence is TGTGCCAGCAGCCCTTGGACTAGCGGTAACAATGAGCAGTTCTTC. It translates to CASSPWTSGNNEQFF.